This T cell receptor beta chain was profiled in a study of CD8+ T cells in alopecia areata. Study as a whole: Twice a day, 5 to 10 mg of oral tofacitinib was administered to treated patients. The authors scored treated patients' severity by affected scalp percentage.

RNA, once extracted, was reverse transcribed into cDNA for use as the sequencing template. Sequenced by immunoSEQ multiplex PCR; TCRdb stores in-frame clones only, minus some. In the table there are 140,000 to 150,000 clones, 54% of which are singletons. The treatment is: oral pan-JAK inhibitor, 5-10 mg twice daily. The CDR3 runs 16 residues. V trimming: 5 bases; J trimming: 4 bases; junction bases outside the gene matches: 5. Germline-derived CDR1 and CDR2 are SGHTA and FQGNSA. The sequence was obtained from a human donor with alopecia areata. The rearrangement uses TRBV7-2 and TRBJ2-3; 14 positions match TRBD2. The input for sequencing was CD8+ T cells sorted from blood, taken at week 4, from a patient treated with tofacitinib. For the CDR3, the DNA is TGTGCCAGCAGCGCATGGACTAGCGGGGGGCCAGATACGCAGTATTTT. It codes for CASSAWTSGGPDTQYF. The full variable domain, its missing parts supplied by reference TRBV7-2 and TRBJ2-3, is GAGVSQSPSNKVTEKGKDVELRCDPISGHTALYWYRQSLGQGLEFLIYFQGNSAPDKSGLPSDRFSAERTGGSVSTLTIQRTQQEDSAVYLCASSAWTSGGPDTQYFGPGTRLTVL.